What follows describes a single T cell receptor (beta chain). Antigen specificity is unknown. This record belongs to a study of T cell responses to AZD1222 COVID-19 vaccine. Study outcomes and limitations: Breadth and depth of Spike-specific TCRs rose after two AZD1222 doses.

Per the germline V gene, CDR1 is SGHDT and CDR2 is YYEEEE. V was pared by 4 bases and J by 3 bases, with 17 bases between. This CDR3 comprises 15 residues. Data came from immunoSEQ multiplex PCR; TCRdb stores just in-frame clones and leaves some out. The table has over 65,000 clones, about nine tenths seen once. The genes are TRBV5-6 and TRBJ2-7; D not resolved. This sample comprised peripheral blood, obtained 28 days after the second AZD1222 dose. The receptor comes from an adult who received the AZD1222 COVID-19 vaccine. The CDR3 reads CASSRPGRNYYEQYV. Written as DNA, the CDR3 is TGTGCCAGCAGCCGTCCAGGACGAAATTACTACGAGCAGTACGTC.